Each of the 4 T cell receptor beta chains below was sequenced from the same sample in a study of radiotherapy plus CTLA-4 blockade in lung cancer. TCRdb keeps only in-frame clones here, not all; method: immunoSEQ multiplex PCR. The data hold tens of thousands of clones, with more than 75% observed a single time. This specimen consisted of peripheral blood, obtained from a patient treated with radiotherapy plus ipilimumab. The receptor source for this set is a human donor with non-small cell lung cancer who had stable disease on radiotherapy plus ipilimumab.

This CDR3 is CASSQKGWGVTDTQYF. CDR3 nucleotides: TGCGCCAGCAGCCAAAAGGGATGGGGGGTTACAGATACGCAGTATTTT. This sequence joins TRBV4-1 and TRBJ2-3, with D possibly being TRBD2 (6 bases). This CDR3 contains 16 residues. V lost 2 bases and J lost 3, with 15 bases in between. Germline V lookup: CDR1 MGHRA, CDR2 YSYEKL.

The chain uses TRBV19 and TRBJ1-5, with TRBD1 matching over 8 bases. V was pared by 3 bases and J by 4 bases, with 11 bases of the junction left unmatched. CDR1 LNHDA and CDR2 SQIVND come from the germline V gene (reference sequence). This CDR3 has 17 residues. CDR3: CASSISFGQGINQPQHF. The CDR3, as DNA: TGTGCCAGTAGTATTTCTTTTGGACAGGGTATTAATCAGCCCCAGCATTTT. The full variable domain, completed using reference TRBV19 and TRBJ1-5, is DGGITQSPKYLFRKEGQNVTLSCEQNLNHDAMYWYRQDPGQGLRLIYYSQIVNDFQKGDIAEGYSVSREKKESFPLTVTSAQKNPTAFYLCASSISFGQGINQPQHFGDGTRLSIL.

This chain's CDR3 is CASSPGRREAPIGEQFF. CDR3 sequence (DNA): TGTGCCAGCAGCCCGGGCCGGCGGGAGGCCCCCATAGGTGAGCAGTTCTTC. The chain is built from TRBV11-3 and TRBJ2-1, with 8 positions matching TRBD2. The CDR3 runs to 17 residues. Germline V gene sequence: CDR1 SGHNT, CDR2 YENEEA. V trimming: 5 bases; J trimming: 9 bases; junction bases outside the gene matches: 18. The full variable domain, with the rest looked up from reference TRBV11-3 and TRBJ2-1, is EAGVVQSPRYKIIEKKQPVAFWCNPISGHNTLYWYLQNLGQGPELLIRYENEEAVDDSQLPKDRFSAERLKGVDSTLKIQPAELGDSAVYLCASSPGRREAPIGEQFFGPGTRLTVL.

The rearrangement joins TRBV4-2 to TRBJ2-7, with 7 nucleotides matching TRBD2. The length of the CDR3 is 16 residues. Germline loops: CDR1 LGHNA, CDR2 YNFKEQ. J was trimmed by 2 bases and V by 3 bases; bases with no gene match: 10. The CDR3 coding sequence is TGTGCCAGCAGCCAGATGTGGGACGGGGGGACCTACGAGCAGTACTTC. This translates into CASSQMWDGGTYEQYF.